This entry concerns a single TCR beta chain. Its antigen is undetermined. Cells were stimulated with CMV-infected fibroblast lysates at about 9.4 ug/mL. Sorting of responding CD4+ T cells relied on upregulated CD40 ligand together with CD69. For roughly 19 hours, CD8-depleted PBMCs received anti-CD28/CD49d costimulation, a CD40-blocking antibody and enfuvirtide. The ends were cut back, 7 bases at V and 8 bases at J, with 12 bases in the middle. The CDR3 has 11 residues. The V gene's germline CDR1 is DFQATT and CDR2 SNEGSKA (reference sequence). The immunoSEQ assay was version 4, run in survey mode. Each sample used up to 1 ug genomic DNA diluted to roughly 10 ng/uL. This table comes from immunoSEQ multiplex PCR, and its TCRdb copy is limited to in-frame clones, with some not included. The sample carries just under 20,000 clones, approximately 80% recorded once. The data were obtained in a study of persistence of HIV-infected CD4 T cells. Findings and limits, study-wide: TCR oligoclonality correlated with proviral oligoclonality in the same sorted populations.

The V call is TRBV20-1, the J call TRBJ2-1; D is unresolved. This TCR was sampled from an adult man with HIV who was CMV-seropositive. The sequencing here drew on CD4+ T cells sorted from PBMCs after approximately 20-hour stimulation, taken from a patient who received antiretroviral therapy. The CDR3 coding sequence is TGCAGTGGTACCAAAAGCTATGAGCAGTTCTTC. As protein: CSGTKSYEQFF.